The present entry profiles one T cell receptor beta chain with its context. Its antigen is unknown. Lacking the conserved final phenylalanine or tryptophan, this CDR3 likely reflects a read error. Between the V and J ends, shortened by 5 bases and 16 bases respectively, the junction contains 18 bases. According to the germline V gene (reference sequence), CDR1 reads SGHAT and CDR2 reads FQDESV. The CDR3 spans 13 residues, counting both ends. CDR3 DNA only is kept here, 39 bases in frame from base 1. Without any cell sorting, total RNA and DNA were co-extracted from 20-30 mg of bulk tissue using the AllPrep DNA/RNA mini kit. Five patients with histopathologically diagnosed primary liver carcinoma underwent surgical resection in China between late 2015 and March 2016. Chronic HBV infection was present in the patients, and the patients were treatment-naive at sampling. Each tumor was sampled at five spatially separated regions: the tumor centre plus the superior, inferior, left-lateral and right-lateral poles. Histology showed that every tumor sample contained more than 80% viable tumor cells. Fresh tumor and adjacent tissue pieces were bisected, with one half stored in RNAlater at -80 degrees C and the other half sent for histology.

Using a constant-region primer and ProtoScript II reverse transcriptase, TCRbeta-specific cDNA was reverse-transcribed from 400 to 550 ng total RNA. The TCRbeta libraries were prepared through three rounds of nested multiplex PCR following a slightly modified ARM-PCR procedure. Each of the first two PCR rounds ran for approximately 10 cycles using multiplex TRBV1-TRBV30 forward primers together with a Cbeta reverse primer. A final 25-cycle PCR with Deep VentR polymerase added sample barcodes and Illumina adapters. Before sequencing, amplicons of 200-500 bp were purified from gel using a QIAquick gel extraction kit. TCRbeta amplicons were sequenced on an Illumina HiSeq 2500 with 250-bp paired-end reads. Per the authors' processing: Trimmomatic v0.33 was used to quality-trim the reads, and FLASH v1.2.11 was used to merge paired reads so that full CDR3 sequences could be recovered. V, D and J germline segments were assigned to the rearranged TCRbeta sequences using MiGEC v1.2.1b. Clonotype statistics and Shannon-Wiener diversity indices were computed with VDJtools v1.0.0. To reduce sampling bias, subsequent analyses other than the diversity analysis used only the 250 most abundant clonotypes in each sample. The raw public data were reprocessed by TCRdb itself: fastp quality trimming at Q25, MiXCR clonotype calling, in-frame beta chains only. Every entry covers one CDR3 protein and lists the most common genes and DNA from its rows. TCRdb assigned the V and J calls; the authors' analysis was not used. The sample table lists roughly 32,000 distinct CDR3 sequences, roughly 74% of them with a count of one. The biggest ten clones account for under 20% of the sample.

These data originate in a study of tumor-infiltrating lymphocytes in primary liver carcinoma (dated by TCRdb to about 2017). For context, the study as a whole: Hepatocellular carcinoma (four) or combined HCC and intrahepatic cholangiocarcinoma (one) was present in the five patients, who were three men and two women aged 30 to 69 years. Tumors of the five patients were stage T1-T3 N0M0 with maximum diameters of roughly 4.2 to 11 cm. Each sample produced roughly 3.5 to 7.5 million productive TCRbeta reads, and read depth showed no significant difference between tissue types. The study combined TCRbeta repertoire sequencing, expression microarrays and whole-exome sequencing across five regions of each liver tumor, with adjacent normal tissue and blood. A total of 35 or so specimens from 5 patients went through TCRbeta repertoire sequencing, namely 25 tumor regions, 5 adjacent noncancerous liver tissues and 5 peripheral blood samples. To link TCRbeta repertoire diversity with the local molecular phenotype, the roughly 26 tumor region samples were profiled using Agilent mRNA microarrays. Reproducibility between technical replicate repertoires was high, with correlation coefficients above 0.95 and mean shared-clone rates about 0.91. The paper's findings and limits, for the study overall: Because only the TCR beta chain was sequenced and unpaired alpha chains were not captured, true repertoire diversity is likely underestimated. Comparison of CD4+ and CD8+ T cell repertoires was precluded by the use of bulk unsorted samples. Consistent with antigen-driven expansion, pairs of tumor regions showed higher repertoire overlap (mean about 36%) than either tumor-adjacent pairs (about 17%) or tumor-blood pairs (around 14%). Only about 8-24% of top clones were found in all five regions of a tumor, suggesting spatial heterogeneity of tumor-infiltrating T cells. A significantly larger repertoire fraction was made up by the top 250 clones in tumors than in blood (p = 0.039). Only a few patients were included in the study, and the authors note that the findings should be validated in a larger study.

Material for sequencing was liver tumor tissue from sampling region 4. The cell subset or site label for this specimen denotes: tumor region T4, right-lateral pole. The clonotype originates from a man aged 40-49 years with primary liver carcinoma and hepatitis B virus infection. This sequence uses TRBV11-1 and TRBJ1-6, with a weak D call of TRBD1 (5 bases match). The DNA sequence reads TGTGCCAGCAGCCGGACACTGGTTTCGCCTCTCCACTCT. This sequence encodes CASSRTLVSPLHS.